This T cell receptor (beta chain) comes out of a study of T cell responses to AZD1222 COVID-19 vaccine. General study findings and limits: Among vaccine-associated CD4 TCRs, coverage spanned spike, with dominance at 160-218 and 743-854. Repertoires in all cases were sampled only once the peak T cell response had passed. Reports indicate that nearly half of spike-specific TCRs are directed at unmutated variant regions.

Details on this clone: Its cognate antigen is unknown.

Germline CDR1 is MNHNY and CDR2 is SVGAGI (reference sequence). CDR3 length: 16 amino acids. V lost 0 bases to trimming and J lost 7 bases; unmatched junction nucleotides: 8. Profiled with immunoSEQ multiplex PCR; TCRdb holds only in-frame clones, not every one. The table records 150,000 to 250,000 clones, 90% to 95% of them present only once. This receptor was taken from an adult who received the AZD1222 COVID-19 vaccine. The chain links TRBV6-6 to TRBJ1-4, with 7 nucleotides matching TRBD1. The source was peripheral blood, collected 28 days after the second AZD1222 dose. This CDR3 is CASSYSYRGTREKLFF. The CDR3 bases are TGTGCCAGCAGTTACTCATACAGGGGTACCCGTGAAAAACTGTTTTTT.